The text below deals with one T cell receptor beta chain. The antigen is unknown. This CDR3 contains 15 residues. Germline V gene data show CDR1 as MNHEY and CDR2 as SVGAGI. Deletions cut 2 bases from V and 3 bases from J, with 11 bases between. This entry is derived from a study of cytomegalovirus exposure and HLA in healthy donors. General study points: Specificity for CMV antigens was confirmed in vitro for a few of the CMV-associated chains. Most TCRs appeared rarely, but some public TCRs recurred in many donors. In an earlier analysis, about 90% or about 30%: the productive usage of most TCR beta V segments.

60 Vbeta and 13 Jbeta primers were used in PCR. Only in-frame clones appear in the TCRdb table, and some are missing; sequencing was by immunoSEQ multiplex PCR. The table shows about 140,000 clones, with around 86% occurring only once. The sample taken for sequencing was PBMCs. This receptor was obtained from a female donor in good health and CMV-seronegative. The chain is built from TRBV6-5 and TRBJ1-5; tentative D call: TRBD1 (5 bases). CDR3 in DNA: TGTGCCAGCAGTTACAGCCAGGGAACCAATCAGCCCCAGCATTTT. It codes for CASSYSQGTNQPQHF.